The 28 T cell receptor beta chains listed next were all sequenced from one sample in a study of beta chain features in type 1 diabetes. The entirety of the isolated RNA underwent reverse transcription, so expressed TCRB transcripts were sequenced. Using immunoSEQ multiplex PCR, the repertoire was profiled, and TCRdb retains in-frame clones only, with some absent. The sample shows 860,000 or so clones, roughly a sixth of them seen only once. The sequencing sample was made of naive CD4+ T cells from blood. Source of these receptors: a woman between 18 and 30 years old in good health.

This clone was detected a few times. The chain carries TRBV7-2 and TRBJ2-1; 7 bases agree with TRBD2. CDR1 is SGHTA and CDR2 is FQGNSA in the germline V gene. V trimming: 3 bases; J trimming: 7 bases; junction bases outside the gene matches: 6. This CDR3 has 14 amino acids. The CDR3 nucleotides are TGTGCCAGCAGCTTCCTAGCGGCGGTTAATGAGCAGTTCTTC. This codes for CASSFLAAVNEQFF.

In its sample, this clone was seen a few times. The CDR3 region has the DNA TGCGCCAGCAGCCACCTCGGGAGGGGAGGGACAAGAAATGAAAAACTGTTTTTT. It codes for CASSHLGRGGTRNEKLFF. The chain carries TRBV4-3 and TRBJ1-4; D is possibly TRBD1 (6 bases). Trimming stripped 3 bases from V and 5 bases from J, with 22 bases between. This CDR3 has 18 residues. Germline CDR1 LGHNA, CDR2 YSLEER.

V usage is TRBV5-4 and J usage is TRBJ2-1; 7 nucleotides match TRBD2. After removal of 3 bases from V and 4 bases from J, the junction contained 7 bases not matched to a gene. Germline CDR1 reads SGHNT; CDR2 reads YYREEE (reference sequence). This CDR3 is built from 15 residues. In DNA, the CDR3 is TGTGCCAGCAGCTCCGGGACTACTCATTACAATGAGCAGTTCTTC. This gives the protein CASSSGTTHYNEQFF.

This clone was detected a few times. The CDR3 bases are TGCGCCAGCAGCCAAATCTCCGGGTACCAAGAGACCCAGTACTTC. Its translation: CASSQISGYQETQYF. The chain joins TRBV4-3 to TRBJ2-5; D gene ambiguous. Germline V CDR1 and CDR2: LGHNA, YSLEER. The CDR3 has 15 residues. The V and J ends lost 2 bases and 0 bases respectively, with 10 bases between them.

The V gene is TRBV18, the J gene TRBJ2-7; no firm D call. CDR1 is KGHSH and CDR2 is LQKENI in the germline V gene. V gave up 2 bases and J gave up 4 bases, with 9 bases separating them. This CDR3 region has 13 residues. The CDR3 is CASSPSMLYEQYF. CDR3 nucleotides: TGTGCCAGCTCACCAAGTATGCTGTACGAGCAGTACTTC.

This clone was observed a few times. V gene TRBV7-9 combines with J gene TRBJ2-7; D is perhaps TRBD1 or TRBD2 (6 bases each). V lost 3 bases and J 3 bases, leaving 18 bases between the germline ends. CDR3 length equals 16 residues. Germline V CDR1 and CDR2: SEHNR, FQNEAQ (reference sequence). The CDR3 region is CASSFTSGASGYEQYF. CDR3 DNA: TGTGCCAGCAGCTTTACGTCGGGGGCGTCCGGCTACGAGCAGTACTTC.

The rearrangement joins TRBV7-3 to TRBJ1-2; D not resolved. Germline V CDR1 and CDR2: SGHTA, FQGTGA. Trimming stripped 4 bases from V and 2 bases from J, with 14 bases between. The CDR3 spans 15 residues. CDR3 sequence: CASSSPVSPNYGYTF. DNA of the CDR3: TGTGCCAGCAGCTCCCCGGTCAGTCCGAACTATGGCTACACCTTC.

This clone was counted a few times. The genes are TRBV7-3 and TRBJ2-5, with D hard to call. V lost 5 bases, J lost 3 bases, and 13 bases lay in between. In germline, CDR1 is SGHTA, CDR2 FQGTGA. The CDR3 spans 14 residues. CDR3 region: CASSPLGDEETQYF. CDR3 coding DNA: TGTGCCAGCAGCCCTCTTGGGGATGAAGAGACCCAGTACTTC.

Comments on this clone: The sample holds other DNA sequences that translate to the same CDR3. The chain recombines TRBV5-4 with TRBJ2-7, with D possibly TRBD1 on 5 matching bases. This CDR3 is built from 13 residues. Germline CDR1 is SGHNT and CDR2 is YYREEE (reference sequence). V was cut by 4 bases and J by 2 bases, with 10 bases left in between. The CDR3 DNA follows: TGTGCCAGCAGCCTGACAGCTACCTACGAGCAGTACTTC. Translating it yields CASSLTATYEQYF.

This clone came up a few times. This rearrangement joins TRBV5-4 to TRBJ2-1; D is unresolved. Germline V gene sequence: CDR1 SGHNT, CDR2 YYREEE (reference sequence). Trimming took 0 bases from V and 1 from J, leaving 5 bases between them. This CDR3 region has 14 residues. Here the CDR3 DNA reads TGTGCCAGCAGCTTGGGACTGTCCTACAATGAGCAGTTCTTC. It yields the protein CASSLGLSYNEQFF.

Worth noting for this clone: A single base separates this from a much larger clone, so it may be a read error. This chain joins TRBV2 and TRBJ2-6; D remains unclear. Germline assignment: CDR1 SNHLY and CDR2 FYNNEI. V lost 7 bases, J lost 3 bases, and 4 bases lay in between. The CDR3 covers 12 residues. Written as DNA, the CDR3 is TGTGCCAGCATGGGTGGGGCCAACGTCCTGACTTTC. Protein: CASMGGANVLTF.

The rearrangement uses TRBV18 and TRBJ2-3; D remains ambiguous. CDR3 size: 15 residues. V shed 3 bases and J shed 7 bases, with 17 bases lying between them. Germline loops: CDR1 KGHSH, CDR2 LQKENI. CDR3 coding DNA: TGTGCCAGCTCACCGACGGTTCTTCCCTCAAATACGCAGTATTTT. Translating gives CASSPTVLPSNTQYF. The complete variable domain, with remaining parts taken from reference TRBV18 and TRBJ2-3, reads NAGVMQNPRHLVRRRGQEARLRCSPMKGHSHVYWYRQLPEEGLKFMVYLQKENIIDESGMPKERFSAEFPKEGPSILRIQQVVRGDSAAYFCASSPTVLPSNTQYFGPGTRLTVL.

This clone showed up just a few times. V and J are TRBV10-3 and TRBJ2-5; 7 nucleotides align to TRBD2. The germline V gene encodes CDR1 ENHRY and CDR2 SYGVKD. V trimming: 3 bases; J trimming: 5 bases; junction bases outside the gene matches: 6. This CDR3 contains 14 residues. CDR3 nucleotides: TGTGCCATCAGTGAAGGGGCGGGAGTTGAGACCCAGTACTTC. Its translation: CAISEGAGVETQYF.

CDR3 coding DNA: TGTGCCAGCAGTGATGAGGGTTATACTGAAGCTTTCTTT. Translating it yields CASSDEGYTEAFF. The chain combines TRBV2 with TRBJ1-1; the D is unclear. Germline lookup yields CDR1 SNHLY and CDR2 FYNNEI. V was pared by 3 bases and J by 5 bases, with 10 bases between. This CDR3 spans 13 amino acids.

This clone was counted between two and nine times. The rearrangement joins TRBV7-9 to TRBJ1-2, with unresolved D. V lost 1 base, J lost 2 bases, and 8 bases lay in between. Germline CDR1 reads SEHNR; CDR2 reads FQNEAQ (reference sequence). The CDR3 loop spans 14 amino acids. CDR3 protein: CASSLVSLNYGYTF. As DNA, the CDR3 is TGTGCCAGCAGCTTAGTCTCCCTGAACTATGGCTACACCTTC.

The chain carries TRBV11-2 and TRBJ1-3, with a weak D call TRBD1 (6 bases). CDR1 is SGHAT, CDR2 FQNNGV, per germline. This CDR3 has 14 residues. The V gene lost 5 bases and the J gene lost 1 base, with 9 bases spanning the gap. The CDR3 is CASSDRISGNTIYF. The DNA for the CDR3 is TGTGCCAGCAGCGACAGGATTTCTGGAAACACCATATATTTT.

Remarks on this clone: Other DNA sequences from this sample encode an identical CDR3 as well. This chain joins TRBV28 and TRBJ2-7; D ambiguous. Looked up from germline, CDR1 is MDHEN and CDR2 is SYDVKM. Trimming shortened V by 5 bases and J by 2 bases, and 4 bases separated the two germline ends. The CDR3 totals 11 residues. CDR3 nucleotide sequence: TGTGCCAGCAGTACCGCCTACGAGCAGTACTTC. Residues: CASSTAYEQYF.

The table lists this clone with a few counts. The chain uses TRBV18 and TRBJ2-3, with D possibly TRBD2 on 6 matching bases. The ends were cut back, 1 base at V and 3 bases at J, with 14 bases in the middle. The CDR3 has 16 residues. Germline CDR1 and CDR2: KGHSH and LQKENI. The CDR3 DNA is TGTGCCAGCTCACCACTCGCTAGCGTTTCGACAGATACGCAGTATTTT. Translation: CASSPLASVSTDTQYF.

This clone turned up a few times. This chain links TRBV19 with TRBJ1-1; possibly TRBD1 for D (6 bases). Trimming shortened V by 6 bases and J by 4 bases, and 15 bases separated the two germline ends. The germline V gene has CDR1 LNHDA and CDR2 SQIVND (reference sequence). The CDR3 sequence is 14 residues long. The CDR3 here is CASRLQGWGTEAFF. CDR3 in DNA: TGTGCCAGTAGGCTCCAGGGGTGGGGCACTGAAGCTTTCTTT.

This rearrangement joins TRBV21-1 to TRBJ1-1; the table's D call TRBD1 went unverified against the DNA. TRBV21-1 is annotated as a pseudogene. CDR3 size: 16 residues. The CDR3 loop reads CASSIHRVGMNTEAFF. CDR3 bases: TGTGCCAGCAGCATCCACAGGGTGGGCATGAACACTGAAGCTTTCTTT.

The DNA for the CDR3 is TGCAGCGCTGCGGGGGAATCGGGACAGGGACACGAGCAGTACTTC. Encoded protein: CSAAGESGQGHEQYF. The V call is TRBV29-1, the J call TRBJ2-5; TRBD1 agrees at 9 bases. The J call may be mistaken, given a closer DNA end match to TRBJ2-7. This CDR3 is built from 15 residues. CDR1 and CDR2 (germline): SQVTM, ANQGSEA.

Comments on this clone: Different DNA sequences within this sample yield the same CDR3. This rearrangement joins TRBV18 to TRBJ2-6; D is uncertain. CDR1 and CDR2 (germline): KGHSH, LQKENI. V shed 2 bases and J shed 4 bases, with 3 bases lying between them. The CDR3 runs 13 residues. CDR3 nucleotide sequence: TGTGCCAGCTCACCAACCGGGGCCAACGTCCTGACTTTC. Its protein is CASSPTGANVLTF.

V usage is TRBV7-8 and J usage is TRBJ2-1; TRBD2 matches at 7 bases. V lost 5 bases, J lost 9 bases, and 13 bases stayed unmatched. Per germline, CDR1 SGHVS and CDR2 FQNEAQ. This CDR3 has 15 residues. CDR3 DNA: TGTGCCAGCAGCGCTCTTGCCGCTAGCGGTTCTGAGCAGTTCTTC. Translation: CASSALAASGSEQFF. Based on the CDR3 plus reference TRBV7-8 and TRBJ2-1, the full variable domain is GAGVSQSPRYKVAKRGQDVALRCDPISGHVSLFWYQQALGQGPEFLTYFQNEAQLDKSGLPSDRFFAERPEGSVSTLKIQRTQQEDSAVYLCASSALAASGSEQFFGPGTRLTVL.

This clone turned up a few times. The chain has TRBV5-1 and TRBJ2-7, with TRBD2 identical over 7 bases. CDR1 is SGHRS, CDR2 YFSETQ, per germline. Trimming at V came to 2 bases and at J to 1 base, leaving 18 bases not matched to a gene. CDR3 length: 19 residues. The CDR3 DNA follows: TGCGCCAGCAGCTTCCTGCAGGCACAAACGGGAGGAATATCCTACGAGCAGTACTTC. Translated: CASSFLQAQTGGISYEQYF. Full variable domain (missing parts from reference TRBV5-1 and TRBJ2-7): KAGVTQTPRYLIKTRGQQVTLSCSPISGHRSVSWYQQTPGQGLQFLFEYFSETQRNKGNFPGRFSGRQFSNSRSEMNVSTLELGDSALYLCASSFLQAQTGGISYEQYFGPGTRLTVT.

V and J are TRBV7-3 and TRBJ1-1; TRBD1 is a possible D gene (6 bases). The germline gives CDR1 SGHTA, CDR2 FQGTGA. The germline V and J ends were trimmed by 4 bases and 1 base, with 10 bases remaining between them. The CDR3 has 14 residues. CDR3 sequence: CASSSPTGNTEAFF. CDR3 sequence (DNA): TGTGCCAGCAGCTCCCCGACAGGGAACACTGAAGCTTTCTTT.

About this clone: Distinct nucleotide sequences in the sample also encode this CDR3. The chain couples TRBV18 to TRBJ2-3, with D uncertain. The V end was cut by 2 bases, the J end by 5 bases, with 2 bases between. CDR1 and CDR2 from the germline V gene are KGHSH and LQKENI. This CDR3 has 11 residues. CDR3: CASSPKDTQYF. CDR3 bases: TGTGCCAGCTCACCAAAAGATACGCAGTATTTT.

This clone was seen a handful of times. V is TRBV11-2 and J is TRBJ2-1; D uncertain. Germline CDR1 and CDR2: SGHAT and FQNNGV. V was trimmed by 3 bases and J by 7 bases, leaving 10 bases between them. The CDR3 runs to 13 residues. The CDR3 region is CASSFAGSNEQFF. In DNA form, the CDR3 reads TGTGCCAGCAGCTTCGCTGGGTCGAATGAGCAGTTCTTC.

There are a few counts of this clone. Distinct nucleotide sequences in the sample also encode this CDR3. As DNA, the CDR3 is TGTGCCAGCAGCTTAGGGGCGGTGAACACTGAAGCTTTCTTT. This codes for CASSLGAVNTEAFF. The chain recombines TRBV7-9 with TRBJ1-1, with unresolved D. This CDR3 comprises 14 residues. V was shortened by 1 base and J by 0 bases, with 6 bases between the two germline ends. The germline CDR1 and CDR2 sequences are SEHNR and FQNEAQ (reference sequence).